The 32 T cell receptor beta chains below all came from one sample that was sequenced in a study of human thymus T cells. Libraries were prepared by immunoSEQ multiplex PCR; TCRdb keeps only in-frame clonotypes and omits some of them. The sample includes 65,000 to 90,000 clones, 90% to 95% of them seen just once. Surgeons resected thymus tissue during corrective heart surgery. Material: thymus tissue. All receptors come from a girl in the first two years of life with a congenital heart defect but otherwise immunologically healthy.

This clone was counted once. This sequence joins TRBV19 and TRBJ2-2; no definite D call. Germline CDR1 is LNHDA and CDR2 is SQIVND (reference sequence). Trimming pared 2 bases from V and 5 bases from J, leaving 6 bases between. The CDR3 length is 13 residues. This CDR3 is CASSIRPTGELFF. For the CDR3, the DNA is TGTGCCAGTAGTATAAGACCGACCGGGGAGCTGTTTTTT.

The chain carries TRBV9 and TRBJ2-1; 9 bases fit TRBD2. Germline V lookup: CDR1 SGDLS, CDR2 YYNGEE. The CDR3 covers 17 residues. The ends lost 0 bases at V and 3 bases at J; junction bases unmatched: 7. CDR3 region: CASSVVPGTSYYNEQFF. The CDR3 coding sequence is TGTGCCAGCAGCGTAGTCCCCGGGACTAGCTACTACAATGAGCAGTTCTTC.

The CDR3 DNA sequence: TGTGCCAGTAGTCTCAGGATGGGACAGGGGCGGGAAGTGGCCTACGAGCAGTACTTC. Its translation is CASSLRMGQGREVAYEQYF. The chain joins TRBV19 to TRBJ2-7, with TRBD1 matching over 10 bases. J lost 2 bases, V lost 5 bases, and 18 bases had no gene match. Germline V gives CDR1 LNHDA, CDR2 SQIVND (reference sequence). The CDR3 sequence is 19 residues long.

The V call is TRBV4-2, the J call TRBJ1-2; tentative D call: TRBD1 (5 bases). This CDR3 has 16 residues. V dropped 4 bases and J dropped 3 bases, with 18 bases sitting between them. Germline V gives CDR1 LGHNA, CDR2 YNFKEQ. In nucleotides, the CDR3 is TGTGCCAGCAGCCCCCAAGGGACCCTGTTTGACTATGGCTACACCTTC. It codes for CASSPQGTLFDYGYTF.

The J gene is TRBJ2-7, the V gene TRBV6-5; 7 positions agree with TRBD2. Germline CDR1 is MNHEY and CDR2 is SVGAGI. V was pared by 7 bases and J by 3 bases, with 9 bases of the junction left unmatched. This CDR3 region has 14 residues. The CDR3 loop is CASKRDPRDYEQYF. CDR3 nucleotides: TGTGCCAGCAAGCGGGATCCCCGTGACTACGAGCAGTACTTC.

CDR3 sequence (DNA): TGTGCCAGCAGCCAAGATCTTTTTGACGGAAATAGCAATCAGCCCCAGCATTTT. It specifies CASSQDLFDGNSNQPQHF. The chain uses TRBV4-2 and TRBJ1-5; D ambiguous. CDR3 length equals 18 residues. CDR1 is LGHNA and CDR2 is YNFKEQ in the germline V gene. Trimming took off 0 bases at V and 0 bases at J, with 15 bases between the two ends.

This chain joins TRBV4-1 and TRBJ2-7, with a weak D call TRBD2 (5 bases). Trimming left V 3 bases short and J 6 bases short, with 21 bases between. The CDR3 extends over 16 amino acids. Germline V gene data show CDR1 as MGHRA and CDR2 as YSYEKL. In DNA, the CDR3 is TGCGCCAGCAGCCAGAAATCGACTCGCACGGGGTCCGAGCAGTACTTC. This translates into CASSQKSTRTGSEQYF.

This sequence joins TRBV28 and TRBJ1-5, with 12 positions matching TRBD1. The J segment lost 5 bases and the V segment lost 4 bases, leaving 9 bases of the junction unmatched. The CDR3 covers 17 residues. Germline CDR1 is MDHEN and CDR2 is SYDVKM. CDR3 coding DNA: TGTGCCAGCAGTTCCTACCCCGGGACAGGGGGCGATCAGCCCCAGCATTTT. It encodes CASSSYPGTGGDQPQHF.

V and J are TRBV2 and TRBJ1-2; D call uncertain. V was clipped by 4 bases and J by 8 bases, with 14 bases between them. The CDR3 is made up of 13 amino acids. Per germline, CDR1 SNHLY and CDR2 FYNNEI. The CDR3 region has the DNA TGTGCCAGCAGTGGCAGGAGCAGCGCGGGCTACACCTTC. Its translation is CASSGRSSAGYTF. Based on the CDR3 plus reference TRBV2 and TRBJ1-2, the full variable domain is EPEVTQTPSHQVTQMGQEVILRCVPISNHLYFYWYRQILGQKVEFLVSFYNNEISEKSEIFDDQFSVERPDGSNFTLKIRSTKLEDSAMYFCASSGRSSAGYTFGSGTRLTVV.

The chain carries TRBV18 and TRBJ2-5; 9 positions agree with TRBD1. Germline-derived CDR1 and CDR2 are KGHSH and LQKENI. The CDR3 runs to 14 residues. The V segment lost 3 bases and the J segment 3 bases; nucleotides outside the gene matches: 2. The CDR3 spells CASSPGTGKETQYF. The CDR3 DNA is TGTGCCAGCTCACCCGGGACAGGGAAAGAGACCCAGTACTTC.

V gene TRBV19 combines with J gene TRBJ1-5, with D uncertain. Per germline, CDR1 LNHDA and CDR2 SQIVND (reference sequence). Trimming left V 3 bases short and J 3 bases short, with 9 bases between. The CDR3 length is 14 residues. CDR3 loop: CASSMSQYNQPQHF. The CDR3 region has the DNA TGTGCCAGTAGTATGTCACAGTACAATCAGCCCCAGCATTTT.

This clone was counted a single time. The chain links TRBV5-1 to TRBJ2-7; D may match TRBD1 or TRBD2 (7 bases each). V was cut by 4 bases and J by 1 base, with 15 bases left in between. The CDR3 contains 15 residues. Germline assignment: CDR1 SGHRS and CDR2 YFSETQ. CDR3 in DNA: TGCGCCAGCAGCCCAGGCAGGGGGGGATCCTACGAGCAGTACTTC. This gives the protein CASSPGRGGSYEQYF.

In DNA, the CDR3 is TGTGCCAGCAATAGGACGGGACAGGGGTCCTTCTTAGCCAAAAACATTCAGTACTTC. It translates to CASNRTGQGSFLAKNIQYF. The chain combines TRBV2 with TRBJ2-4, with 10 nucleotides matching TRBD1. Germline V gene sequence: CDR1 SNHLY, CDR2 FYNNEI. The CDR3 has 19 residues. V was pared by 7 bases and J by 0 bases, with 15 bases of the junction left unmatched. Looking up the rest from reference TRBV2 and TRBJ2-4 gives the full variable domain: EPEVTQTPSHQVTQMGQEVILRCVPISNHLYFYWYRQILGQKVEFLVSFYNNEISEKSEIFDDQFSVERPDGSNFTLKIRSTKLEDSAMYFCASNRTGQGSFLAKNIQYFGAGTRLSVL.

The genes are TRBV5-1 and TRBJ1-2; D is perhaps TRBD1 (5 bases). This CDR3 has 15 amino acids. From germline, CDR1 is SGHRS and CDR2 YFSETQ. Between the trimmed V and J ends, which lost 5 bases and 6 bases, there was a span of 20 bases. CDR3 nucleotide sequence: TGCGCCAGCAGTTTCTCTCTTTCCGGGACGAATGGCTACACCTTC. Its protein product is CASSFSLSGTNGYTF.

The J gene is TRBJ2-1, the V gene TRBV10-2; D remains ambiguous. Deletions cut 10 bases from V and 4 bases from J, with 14 bases between. This CDR3 region has 13 residues. The germline V gene has CDR1 WSHSY and CDR2 SAAADI. The CDR3 reads CATEAKNYNEQFF. The DNA for the CDR3 is TGCGCCACCGAAGCCAAAAATTACAATGAGCAGTTCTTC.

The V and J genes are TRBV7-9 and TRBJ2-7; perhaps TRBD2 as D (7 bases). This CDR3 is 17 amino acids long. The V gene's germline CDR1 is SEHNR and CDR2 FQNEAQ (reference sequence). Deletions cut 5 bases from V and 2 bases from J, with 22 bases between. CDR3 nucleotide sequence: TGTGCCAGCAGCCTAAGGGGGATGTGGGAGGGCCCCTACGAGCAGTACTTC. It translates to CASSLRGMWEGPYEQYF.

The chain couples TRBV7-6 to TRBJ2-5, with unresolved D. This CDR3 contains 16 residues. The germline CDR1 and CDR2 sequences are SGHVS and FNYEAQ. Trimming cost V 2 bases and J 1 base, with 14 bases left between them. CDR3 sequence reads: CASSLISARIQETQYF. CDR3 DNA sequence: TGTGCCAGCAGCTTAATCAGCGCCCGGATCCAAGAGACCCAGTACTTC. Using reference TRBV7-6 and TRBJ2-5 for the parts outside the CDR3, the full variable domain is GAGVSQSPRYKVTKRGQDVALRCDPISGHVSLYWYRQALGQGPEFLTYFNYEAQQDKSGLPNDRFSAERPEGSISTLTIQRTEQRDSAMYRCASSLISARIQETQYFGPGTRLLVL.

CDR3 protein: CASSDSLRRYQPQHF. DNA of the CDR3: TGTGCCAGCAGTGATTCCCTCCGAAGATATCAGCCCCAGCATTTT. V gene TRBV6-4 combines with J gene TRBJ1-5; D unresolved. This CDR3 contains 15 residues. Trimming pared 3 bases from V and 5 bases from J, leaving 14 bases between. Germline V gene data show CDR1 as MRHNA and CDR2 as SNTAGT.

The V call is TRBV10-3, the J call TRBJ2-1, with 7 bases matching TRBD1. Germline V lookup: CDR1 ENHRY, CDR2 SYGVKD. The CDR3 contains 16 residues. Trimming took 4 bases from V and 3 from J; bases not matched to a gene: 9. In DNA form, the CDR3 reads TGTGCCATCAGTGGAGGACAGGAGTTTAACTACAATGAGCAGTTCTTC. The encoded protein is CAISGGQEFNYNEQFF.

This chain joins TRBV19 and TRBJ1-1, with TRBD1 matching over 10 bases. The CDR3 consists of 16 residues. After removal of 5 bases from V and 0 bases from J, the junction contained 6 bases not matched to a gene. Looked up from germline, CDR1 is LNHDA and CDR2 is SQIVND (reference sequence). The CDR3 is CASSVGQGGMNTEAFF. The DNA of the CDR3 is TGTGCCAGTAGTGTAGGACAGGGGGGGATGAACACTGAAGCTTTCTTT.

V usage is TRBV5-6 and J usage is TRBJ2-1; TRBD1 matches 9 bases. The V gene end was trimmed by 7 bases and the J gene end by 0 bases; junction bases not matched to a gene: 11. CDR3 length: 17 residues. From germline, CDR1 is SGHDT and CDR2 YYEEEE. The CDR3 coding sequence is TGTGCCAGCCAGGGACAGGGCACACGACTCTCCTACAATGAGCAGTTCTTC. This encodes CASQGQGTRLSYNEQFF.

With regard to this clone: The same CDR3 also results from other DNA sequences found in this sample. J is TRBJ2-1 and V is TRBV30, with TRBD2 as a possible D gene (6 bases). The CDR3 sequence is 16 residues long. The ends were cut back, 3 bases at V and 7 bases at J, with 22 bases in the middle. Germline-derived CDR1 and CDR2 are GTSNPN and SVGIG (reference sequence). CDR3 coding DNA: TGTGCCTGGAGGGAGACTAGTCGCGGGAAGATGAATGAGCAGTTCTTC. Translation gives CAWRETSRGKMNEQFF.

The gene calls are TRBV11-3 and TRBJ2-1; D gene ambiguous. Germline CDR1 SGHNT, CDR2 YENEEA. Trimming pared 1 base from V and 0 bases from J, leaving 7 bases between. CDR3 length: 15 amino acids. The CDR3 loop is CASSLGESSYNEQFF. DNA for the CDR3: TGTGCCAGCAGCTTAGGTGAGAGCTCCTACAATGAGCAGTTCTTC.

The V and J genes are TRBV2 and TRBJ2-5; 7 positions match TRBD2. The ends lost 10 bases at V and 5 bases at J; junction bases unmatched: 19. The CDR3 sequence is 16 residues long. The V gene's germline CDR1 is SNHLY and CDR2 FYNNEI. The CDR3 protein is CATGGGPGEVGETQYF. The DNA of the CDR3 is TGTGCCACGGGGGGAGGTCCGGGAGAAGTAGGGGAGACCCAGTACTTC.

The J gene is TRBJ2-4, the V gene TRBV4-3, with D maybe TRBD1 (5 bases). The CDR3 is 14 amino acids. The germline CDR1 and CDR2 sequences are LGHNA and YSLEER. V was shortened by 3 bases and J by 0 bases, with 6 bases between the two germline ends. CDR3: CASSHRVAKNIQYF. The CDR3 nucleotides read TGCGCCAGCAGCCACAGGGTAGCCAAAAACATTCAGTACTTC.

This clone was picked up one time. This sequence joins TRBV10-3 and TRBJ2-7; TRBD1 agrees at 7 bases. Per germline, CDR1 ENHRY and CDR2 SYGVKD. The CDR3 runs to 13 residues. The V and J ends lost 7 bases and 4 bases, in that order; junction bases with no gene match: 7. CDR3 amino acids: CAIKTGDGYEQYF. DNA for the CDR3: TGTGCCATCAAAACAGGGGACGGGTACGAGCAGTACTTC.

The chain is built from TRBV25-1 and TRBJ2-2; D is possibly TRBD2 (5 bases). Trimming pared 1 base from V and 0 bases from J, leaving 15 bases between. Germline CDR1 is MGHDK and CDR2 is SYGVNS. The CDR3 loop spans 18 amino acids. Here the CDR3 DNA reads TGTGCCAGCAGTGAATCATACTCGATCGGGGCGAACACCGGGGAGCTGTTTTTT. Amino acid sequence: CASSESYSIGANTGELFF.

This clone came up once. This chain joins TRBV28 and TRBJ2-7; no reliable D call. The CDR3 runs to 11 residues. CDR1 and CDR2 from the germline V gene are MDHEN and SYDVKM. V was shortened by 7 bases and J by 4 bases, with 8 bases between the two germline ends. This CDR3 reads CASKTRYEQYF. The DNA of the CDR3 is TGTGCCAGCAAGACTCGGTACGAGCAGTACTTC.

The chain joins TRBV23-1 to TRBJ1-3, with 9 bases matching TRBD1. TRBV23-1 has ORF status, its function being uncertain. V trimming: 3 bases; J trimming: 8 bases; junction bases outside the gene matches: 11. CDR3 length equals 16 residues. DNA for the CDR3: TGCGCCAGCAGTCACTCCGGGACAGGGAGGGTGGACACCATATATTTT. Translation gives CASSHSGTGRVDTIYF.

This clone was found a few times. V is TRBV15 and J is TRBJ1-5, with D perhaps TRBD1 (5 bases). The V gene's germline CDR1 is LNHNV and CDR2 YYDKDF (reference sequence). Trimming shortened V by 0 bases and J by 5 bases, and 11 bases separated the two germline ends. This CDR3 spans 15 amino acids. CDR3: CATSRDQGTDQPQHF. The CDR3, as DNA: TGTGCCACCAGCAGAGATCAGGGTACAGATCAGCCCCAGCATTTT.

The sample holds one count of this clone. The chain combines TRBV7-9 with TRBJ2-1; the D gene is possibly TRBD1 (5 bases). Germline-derived CDR1 and CDR2 are SEHNR and FQNEAQ (reference sequence). The CDR3 totals 15 residues. The germline V and J ends were trimmed by 5 bases and 8 bases, with 19 bases remaining between them. For the CDR3, the DNA is TGTGCCAGCAGCCCTGGACAAGGGGCGGTATATGAGCAGTTCTTC. This encodes CASSPGQGAVYEQFF.

This CDR3 reads CASSLELAGHIAYEQYF. The CDR3 DNA reads TGTGCCAGCAGCTTGGAACTAGCGGGACATATAGCCTACGAGCAGTACTTC. The chain joins TRBV5-6 to TRBJ2-7, with TRBD2 identical over 10 bases. Germline CDR1 is SGHDT and CDR2 is YYEEEE. V lost 0 bases, J lost 2 bases, and 8 bases stayed unmatched. CDR3 size: 17 residues. Variable domain in full (rest from reference TRBV5-6 and TRBJ2-7): DAGVTQSPTHLIKTRGQQVTLRCSPKSGHDTVSWYQQALGQGPQFIFQYYEEEERQRGNFPDRFSGHQFPNYSSELNVNALLLGDSALYLCASSLELAGHIAYEQYFGPGTRLTVT.